Below are 6 T cell receptor beta chains sequenced from a single sample in a study of early T cells in non-severe SARS-CoV-2 infection. TCRdb re-called the 5' RACE reads with MiXCR, one entry per CDR3 protein. The table shows about 90,000 distinct CDR3 sequences, with under 15% occurring only once. Sequenced input: whole blood. The receptors shown here come from an adult who was a healthcare worker with PCR-confirmed SARS-CoV-2 infection or an uninfected control (not recorded which).

This clonotype was seen only a few times. This sequence joins TRBV29-1 and TRBJ2-7; D is unresolved. The CDR3 contains 11 residues. V shed 4 bases and J shed 1 base, with 5 bases lying between them. The germline V gene encodes CDR1 SQVTM and CDR2 ANQGSEA. The CDR3 is CSVARSYEQYF. CDR3 in DNA: TGCAGCGTTGCCAGGTCCTACGAGCAGTACTTC.

The chain joins TRBV7-9 to TRBJ1-2; no firm D call. The CDR3 has 13 residues. Germline-derived CDR1 and CDR2 are SEHNR and FQNEAQ (reference sequence). Trimming pared 3 bases from V and 5 bases from J, leaving 10 bases between. CDR3 loop: CASSFKDKYGYTF. In DNA, the CDR3 is TGTGCCAGCAGCTTCAAAGACAAATATGGCTACACCTTC.

The CDR3, as DNA: TGCGCCAGCAGCCGCCTCGGGGGGCCAAAGGACGAGCAGTACTTC. Translating it yields CASSRLGGPKDEQYF. V is TRBV5-1 and J is TRBJ2-7; weak D call: TRBD2 (7 bases). Germline V gene lookup returns CDR1 SGHRS and CDR2 YFSETQ. Deletions cut 4 bases from V and 5 bases from J, with 19 bases between. The CDR3 sequence is 15 residues long.

This clonotype was detected a few times. V usage is TRBV6-5 and J usage is TRBJ2-6, with a possible D match to TRBD1 (5 bases). Germline loops: CDR1 MNHEY, CDR2 SVGAGI. V was trimmed by 2 bases and J by 1 base, leaving 15 bases between them. This CDR3 comprises 18 residues. The CDR3 spells CASSYQDVGASGANVLTF. In DNA, the CDR3 is TGTGCCAGCAGTTACCAGGACGTAGGGGCTTCTGGGGCCAACGTCCTGACTTTC.

The gene calls are TRBV28 and TRBJ1-2; 7 bases are shared with TRBD1. With 2 bases clipped from V and 0 bases from J, the junction kept 3 bases outside the gene matches. Germline V gives CDR1 MDHEN, CDR2 SYDVKM. This CDR3 region has 15 residues. As DNA, the CDR3 is TGTGCCAGCAGTTTACTCGGACAGGCTAACTATGGCTACACCTTC. This gives the protein CASSLLGQANYGYTF.

This clonotype has a count of ten or more. The chain combines TRBV7-6 with TRBJ2-1; 8 bases line up with TRBD1. The CDR3 extends over 14 amino acids. The J segment lost 4 bases and the V segment lost 3 bases, leaving 2 bases of the junction unmatched. Germline V gene lookup returns CDR1 SGHVS and CDR2 FNYEAQ. The CDR3: CASSLGTGYNEQFF. CDR3 DNA sequence: TGTGCCAGCAGCTTGGGGACAGGTTACAATGAGCAGTTCTTC.